The T cell receptor beta chain described here comes from a study of control samples from healthy donors and cancer patients. Method: immunoSEQ multiplex PCR; TCRdb's copy keeps in-frame clones and lacks some. The sample consists of tens of thousands of clones, 65% to 85% of them appearing once. Looked up from germline, CDR1 is LNHDA and CDR2 is SQIVND (reference sequence). The length of the CDR3 is 13 residues. V lost 3 bases, J lost 8 bases, and 11 bases lay in between. The sequencing sample was made of PBMCs. The chain carries TRBV19 and TRBJ2-1; weak D call: TRBD2 (6 bases). The origin of this receptor is a man aged 70-80 years with lung cancer. The CDR3 sequence: CASSIAGIYEQFF. CDR3 sequence (DNA): TGTGCCAGTAGTATTGCGGGGATCTATGAGCAGTTCTTC. The whole variable domain, remainder taken from reference TRBV19 and TRBJ2-1, is DGGITQSPKYLFRKEGQNVTLSCEQNLNHDAMYWYRQDPGQGLRLIYYSQIVNDFQKGDIAEGYSVSREKKESFPLTVTSAQKNPTAFYLCASSIAGIYEQFFGPGTRLTVL.